This T cell receptor beta chain was captured in a study of blood T cell repertoires in COVID-19. The wider study: Sample material is recorded as cDNA or gDNA derived from T cells, B-cell-depleted T cells, or PBMCs.

This clone was recorded once. In the original workflow: Estimates of nucleated cell counts were drawn from the amplification of reference gene primers. The method was immunoSEQ multiplex PCR; TCRdb's version includes in-frame clones alone and lacks a portion of them. V, J and clone size were drawn from that table, and D and trimming were deduced from the DNA. This table has approximately 190,000 clones, about 83% appearing once. Sequenced: PBMCs or T cells enriched from blood (not recorded which). The receptor was derived from a woman under 40 who had been exposed to COVID-19.

CDR3 loop: CASSQRQFANTGELFF. DNA of the CDR3: TGTGCCAGCAGCCAGAGGCAGTTTGCGAACACCGGGGAGCTGTTTTTT. The V call is TRBV7-8, the J call TRBJ2-2; no clear D gene. The CDR3 spans 16 residues. Germline loops: CDR1 SGHVS, CDR2 FQNEAQ. The ends were cut back, 5 bases at V and 0 bases at J, with 13 bases in the middle.